The 25 T cell receptor beta chains in this list originate from one sample, sequenced in a study of human T cells and chemical hapten exposure. TCRdb analysed the RACE reads with MiXCR anew, one entry per CDR3 protein. The data hold tens of thousands of distinct CDR3 sequences, with 5.5% observed a single time. Described time point: healthy volunteer bleed at 6 weeks. Total RNA was extracted from unfractionated whole blood. Sequences were obtained from whole blood. The receptors shown here come from a human donor in good health. Some clones in this sample may be carry-over from other donors' samples.

This clonotype was picked up a small number of times. DNA for the CDR3: TGTGCCAGCAGTCCTAGAGAAGGTGAGCAGTTCTTC. This gives the protein CASSPREGEQFF. V gene TRBV12-3 or TRBV12-4 combines with J gene TRBJ2-1, with no clear D. This CDR3 has 12 amino acids. Trimming pared 5 bases from V and 9 bases from J, leaving 11 bases between.

This clonotype showed up many times. This chain connects TRBV6-2 or TRBV6-3 to TRBJ1-1; TRBD1 agrees at 9 bases. Trimming removed 8 bases from V and 5 bases from J; junction bases left unmatched: 12. The CDR3 length is 15 residues. Germline-derived CDR1 and CDR2 are MNHEY and SVGEGT. The CDR3 loop is CASRQTGGAGTEAFF. Written as DNA, the CDR3 is TGTGCCAGCCGACAAACAGGGGGCGCGGGGACTGAAGCTTTCTTT.

This clonotype was observed at least ten times. J is TRBJ2-5 and V is TRBV20-1; TRBD2 matches at 14 bases. Germline CDR1 and CDR2: DFQATT and SNEGSKA (reference sequence). J gave up 4 bases and V 1 base, and 2 bases lay outside the gene matches. The CDR3 has 15 amino acids. In nucleotides, the CDR3 is TGCAGTGCTAGAGGGACTAGCGGGAGGCCAGAGACCCAGTACTTC. It encodes CSARGTSGRPETQYF.

This clonotype has at least ten counts. The J gene is TRBJ1-4, the V gene TRBV5-1; 7 bases agree with TRBD1. The CDR3 totals 12 residues. Trimming at V came to 4 bases and at J to 8 bases, leaving 2 bases not matched to a gene. Germline-derived CDR1 and CDR2 are SGHRS and YFSETQ. CDR3 DNA sequence: TGCGCCAGCAGCCGGGACAGCGAAAAACTGTTTTTT. It encodes CASSRDSEKLFF. Supplemented by reference TRBV5-1 and TRBJ1-4, the full variable domain reads KAGVTQTPRYLIKTRGQQVTLSCSPISGHRSVSWYQQTPGQGLQFLFEYFSETQRNKGNFPGRFSGRQFSNSRSEMNVSTLELGDSALYLCASSRDSEKLFFGSGTQLSVL.

This clonotype is deemed medium-sized. This chain joins TRBV6-1 and TRBJ2-3; 10 bases are shared with TRBD1. J lost 4 bases, V lost 1 base, and 2 bases had no gene match. This CDR3 region has 15 residues. From germline, CDR1 is MNHNS and CDR2 SASEGT. The CDR3 loop is CASSEGGTGADTQYF. CDR3 DNA sequence: TGTGCCAGCAGTGAAGGGGGGACAGGGGCAGATACGCAGTATTTT.

This clonotype was counted at least ten times. This chain connects TRBV7-8 to TRBJ2-7, with D possibly matching TRBD1 (6 bases). Trimming left V 5 bases short and J 4 bases short, with 15 bases between. Germline assignment: CDR1 SGHVS and CDR2 FQNEAQ. This CDR3 has 14 residues. The CDR3, as DNA: TGTGCCAGCAGCCACCGGGACACCCTGTACGAGCAGTACTTC. Translated, it gives CASSHRDTLYEQYF.

This clonotype turned up a few times. V gene TRBV29-1 combines with J gene TRBJ2-6; D unresolved. Trimming left V 5 bases short and J 0 bases short, with 2 bases between. Per the germline V gene, CDR1 is SQVTM and CDR2 is ANQGSEA. This CDR3 is built from 12 residues. The CDR3, as DNA: TGCAGCGTTCACTCTGGGGCCAACGTCCTGACTTTC. Translation gives CSVHSGANVLTF.

The chain has TRBV10-2 and TRBJ1-5; 7 nucleotides line up with TRBD1. The ends lost 6 bases at V and 0 bases at J; junction bases unmatched: 2. The CDR3 has 14 amino acids. Germline CDR1 reads WSHSY; CDR2 reads SAAADI. As DNA, the CDR3 is TGCGCCAGCAGCGGGACAGCTAGCAATCAGCCCCAGCATTTT. Protein product: CASSGTASNQPQHF.

This clonotype was counted at least ten times. The CDR3, as DNA: TGTGCCAGCAGTCCCCCGACAAGAGTAAACACTGAAGCTTTCTTT. It translates to CASSPPTRVNTEAFF. The chain has TRBV27 and TRBJ1-1, with D hard to call. The V gene lost 5 bases and the J gene lost 2 bases, with 15 bases spanning the gap. There are 15 residues in the CDR3. The germline gives CDR1 MNHEY, CDR2 SMNVEV (reference sequence).

V and J are TRBV30 and TRBJ2-3; D might be TRBD2 (7 bases). Between the trimmed V and J ends, which lost 1 base and 0 bases, there was a span of 11 bases. CDR1 is GTSNPN and CDR2 is SVGIG in the germline V gene (reference sequence). This CDR3 region has 15 residues. CDR3: CAWSEAGASTDTQYF. The DNA of the CDR3 is TGTGCCTGGAGTGAGGCGGGGGCGAGCACAGATACGCAGTATTTT.

The chain recombines TRBV2 with TRBJ1-3; D might be TRBD1 (5 bases). The germline V and J ends were trimmed by 0 bases and 1 base, with 10 bases remaining between them. This CDR3 spans 16 amino acids. The germline CDR1 and CDR2 sequences are SNHLY and FYNNEI. CDR3 loop: CASSEAQGQSGNTIYF. The CDR3, as DNA: TGTGCCAGCAGTGAAGCTCAGGGCCAGTCTGGAAACACCATATATTTT.

At least ten counts were recorded for this clonotype. V and J are TRBV9 and TRBJ2-3; 9 bases are a match to TRBD1. V trimming: 4 bases; J trimming: 1 base; junction bases outside the gene matches: 7. The V gene's germline CDR1 is SGDLS and CDR2 YYNGEE. This CDR3 is built from 16 residues. CDR3 residues: CASSYTGGAGTDTQYF. The CDR3 nucleotides are TGTGCCAGCAGCTATACAGGGGGCGCCGGCACAGATACGCAGTATTTT.

This clonotype was seen at least ten times. This chain connects TRBV7-2 to TRBJ2-2, with a possible D match to TRBD1 (6 bases). The germline V gene encodes CDR1 SGHTA and CDR2 FQGNSA. V dropped 3 bases and J dropped 5 bases, with 13 bases sitting between them. CDR3 length: 15 amino acids. The CDR3 nucleotides are TGTGCCAGCAGCTTCGCAGGGGTCGGGACCGGGGAGCTGTTTTTT. Amino acids: CASSFAGVGTGELFF.

This clonotype is labeled as medium-sized. The chain has TRBV4-3 and TRBJ2-2; D is undetermined. Germline V lookup: CDR1 LGHNA, CDR2 YSLEER. V gave up 1 base and J gave up 5 bases, with 17 bases separating them. The CDR3 is 17 amino acids. As DNA, the CDR3 is TGCGCCAGCAGCCAAGCAGTGGGTGGGGTACAGACCGGGGAGCTGTTTTTT. Translating gives CASSQAVGGVQTGELFF.

This clonotype was counted at least ten times. The V call is TRBV29-1, the J call TRBJ1-1; D perhaps matches TRBD1 (6 bases). V dropped 3 bases and J dropped 11 bases, with 16 bases sitting between them. CDR3 length: 12 residues. Germline V gene data show CDR1 as SQVTM and CDR2 as ANQGSEA. CDR3 loop: CSVDGNREPAFF. The CDR3 DNA reads TGCAGCGTTGATGGGAACAGGGAACCGGCTTTCTTT.

This clonotype was observed at least ten times. The rearrangement links TRBV6-2 or TRBV6-3 to TRBJ1-4, with D possibly matching TRBD1 (6 bases). Germline values: CDR1 MNHEY, CDR2 SVGEGT. The V end was cut by 4 bases, the J end by 8 bases, with 14 bases between. The CDR3 is 14 amino acids. The CDR3 spells CASSSGGSVEKLFF. Here the CDR3 DNA reads TGTGCCAGCAGTTCCGGGGGCTCGGTCGAAAAACTGTTTTTT.

This clonotype was observed many times. V usage is TRBV19 and J usage is TRBJ1-1, with D possibly being TRBD1 (5 bases). CDR1 LNHDA and CDR2 SQIVND come from the germline V gene (reference sequence). Trimming removed 6 bases at V and 6 bases at J, with 14 bases between. This CDR3 is built from 13 residues. The CDR3 nucleotides read TGTGCCAGTAGCGGCCGGGGCTTCTCTGAAGCTTTCTTT. Translating it yields CASSGRGFSEAFF.

Only a few counts were recorded for this clonotype. The CDR3 region has the DNA TGCAGCGTCGTCCTCAGGGGGCGCCGGGAGACCCAGTACTTC. Its protein is CSVVLRGRRETQYF. The chain joins TRBV29-1 to TRBJ2-5, with 8 bases fitting TRBD1. The CDR3 extends over 14 amino acids. After removal of 6 bases from V and 5 bases from J, the junction contained 11 bases not matched to a gene. CDR1 and CDR2 (germline): SQVTM, ANQGSEA. Complete variable domain (other parts from reference TRBV29-1 and TRBJ2-5): SAVISQKPSRDICQRGTSLTIQCQVDSQVTMMFWYRQQPGQSLTLIATANQGSEATYESGFVIDKFPISRPNLTFSTLTVSNMSPEDSSIYLCSVVLRGRRETQYFGPGTRLLVL.

Of note for this clonotype: A much larger clone lies a single base off, so this may be a read error. The chain employs TRBV7-2 and TRBJ1-6, with TRBD1 matching over 8 bases. The germline CDR1 and CDR2 sequences are SGHTA and FQGNSA. The CDR3 totals 16 residues. CDR3 loop: CASSPSDRVGNSPLDF. The CDR3 bases are TGTGCCAGCAGCCCATCGGACAGGGTGGGCAATTCACCCCTCGACTTT.

The V and J genes are TRBV3-1 and TRBJ2-1, with D hard to call. The germline gives CDR1 LGHDT, CDR2 YNNKEL (reference sequence). This CDR3 comprises 15 residues. V was clipped by 0 bases and J by 9 bases, with 15 bases between them. CDR3 nucleotide sequence: TGTGCCAGCAGCCAAGATCCCTCGCCCCGGAGTGAGCAGTTCTTC. It encodes CASSQDPSPRSEQFF.

This clonotype has a count of ten or more. The chain employs TRBV6-2 or TRBV6-3 and TRBJ1-1, with D unclear. The CDR3 loop spans 13 amino acids. The V gene's germline CDR1 is MNHEY and CDR2 SVGEGT. V lost 6 bases and J lost 6, with 14 bases in between. This CDR3 reads CASSGTVGAEAFF. CDR3 sequence (DNA): TGTGCCAGCAGCGGTACAGTGGGCGCTGAAGCTTTCTTT.

The table lists this clonotype with a few counts. This chain joins TRBV7-2 and TRBJ2-1, with D possibly being TRBD1 (6 bases). V was shortened by 5 bases and J by 6 bases, with 17 bases between the two germline ends. Germline CDR1 is SGHTA and CDR2 is FQGNSA. This CDR3 comprises 15 residues. The CDR3 sequence is CASSPDRLVGNEQFF. The CDR3 DNA sequence: TGTGCCAGCAGCCCCGACAGGTTGGTCGGCAATGAGCAGTTCTTC. Drawing the rest from reference TRBV7-2 and TRBJ2-1, the complete variable domain is GAGVSQSPSNKVTEKGKDVELRCDPISGHTALYWYRQSLGQGLEFLIYFQGNSAPDKSGLPSDRFSAERTGGSVSTLTIQRTQQEDSAVYLCASSPDRLVGNEQFFGPGTRLTVL.

This clonotype has ten or more counts. The rearrangement joins TRBV15 to TRBJ1-1; D call uncertain. The V gene lost 5 bases and the J gene lost 0 bases, with 7 bases spanning the gap. The germline CDR1 and CDR2 sequences are LNHNV and YYDKDF (reference sequence). The CDR3 runs 13 residues. CDR3 loop: CATSGHMNTEAFF. The CDR3 bases are TGTGCCACCAGCGGGCACATGAACACTGAAGCTTTCTTT.

This clonotype has at least ten counts. The V gene is TRBV11-1, the J gene TRBJ1-1; D ambiguous. The CDR3 loop spans 14 amino acids. The germline CDR1 and CDR2 sequences are SGHAT and FQDESV (reference sequence). The V gene lost 4 bases and the J gene lost 0 bases, with 9 bases spanning the gap. The CDR3 DNA follows: TGTGCCAGCAGCTCCGGGTCTCTGAACACTGAAGCTTTCTTT. Translated, it gives CASSSGSLNTEAFF.

This clonotype was seen only a few times. The chain links TRBV7-6 to TRBJ2-3; D is uncertain. Germline values: CDR1 SGHVS, CDR2 FNYEAQ. CDR3 length equals 15 residues. Trimming removed 5 bases from V and 6 bases from J, with 18 bases in between. The CDR3 DNA is TGTGCCAGCAGCCCGACCGCCCCCCGTCGGGATACGCAGTATTTT. It translates to CASSPTAPRRDTQYF.